Below are 29 T cell receptor beta chains sequenced from a single sample in a study of a mutant IDH1 vaccine in newly diagnosed glioma. For these TCRs, the target antigens are not known. Time point specified: week 11, during vaccination. The investigators gave 300 ug of mutant IDH1 20-mer peptide in each vaccine dose, together with topical imiquimod. Clones were read by immunoSEQ multiplex PCR, and TCRdb kept only the in-frame ones, dropping some. The sample shows around 26,000 clones, 55% to 75% of them seen only once. The sample consisted of peripheral blood mononuclear cells (PBMCs), taken from a glioma patient whose treatment included an IDH1 peptide vaccine. The receptor source for this set is a young man with glioma. Some clones in this sample may be carry-over from other donors' samples.

This chain joins TRBV27 and TRBJ1-5; perhaps TRBD1 as D (5 bases). The CDR3 is made up of 16 amino acids. Trimming stripped 3 bases from V and 0 bases from J, with 12 bases between. Germline loops: CDR1 MNHEY, CDR2 SMNVEV (reference sequence). CDR3 residues: CASSFTGGDSNQPQHF. The CDR3 DNA follows: TGTGCCAGCAGTTTCACGGGGGGGGATAGCAATCAGCCCCAGCATTTT.

The chain recombines TRBV27 with TRBJ2-1, with 12 bases fitting TRBD1. CDR3 length: 15 residues. The V segment lost 5 bases and the J segment 6 bases; nucleotides outside the gene matches: 5. Germline V CDR1 and CDR2: MNHEY, SMNVEV (reference sequence). This chain's CDR3 is CASSHGTGGLNEQFF. The CDR3 coding sequence is TGTGCCAGCAGTCACGGGACAGGGGGCCTCAATGAGCAGTTCTTC.

This chain uses TRBV30 with TRBJ1-1; possibly TRBD1 for D (5 bases). The CDR3 is 12 amino acids. CDR1 and CDR2 from the germline V gene are GTSNPN and SVGIG (reference sequence). Trimming pared 0 bases from V and 7 bases from J, leaving 9 bases between. This CDR3 is CAWSVNRNEAFF. The CDR3 bases are TGTGCCTGGAGTGTAAACAGGAATGAAGCTTTCTTT.

This chain uses TRBV14 with TRBJ2-3; possible D gene TRBD2, 5 bases. Per the germline V gene, CDR1 is SGHDN and CDR2 is FVKESK. This CDR3 has 15 amino acids. V dropped 2 bases and J dropped 0 bases, with 9 bases sitting between them. In DNA form, the CDR3 reads TGTGCCAGCAGCCAATCTGCGGGTAGCACAGATACGCAGTATTTT. Its translation: CASSQSAGSTDTQYF.

The rearrangement uses TRBV19 and TRBJ2-3, with 9 bases lining up with TRBD1. The germline gives CDR1 LNHDA, CDR2 SQIVND (reference sequence). V was clipped by 3 bases and J by 6 bases; unmatched bases: 10. The CDR3 spans 16 residues. CDR3 in DNA: TGTGCCAGTAGTATCGGGGCAGGACAGGGGAGGGATACGCAGTATTTT. It codes for CASSIGAGQGRDTQYF.

The chain recombines TRBV18 with TRBJ1-5; D is perhaps TRBD1 (5 bases). The germline V gene has CDR1 KGHSH and CDR2 LQKENI. This CDR3 has 14 residues. Trimming left V 4 bases short and J 7 bases short, with 14 bases between. In DNA, the CDR3 is TGTGCCAGCTCACTTACAGGAGGGGACCAGCCCCAGCATTTT. Translating it yields CASSLTGGDQPQHF.

J is TRBJ1-1 and V is TRBV13; 7 bases fit TRBD1. With 4 bases clipped from V and 2 bases from J, the junction kept 4 bases outside the gene matches. The germline gives CDR1 PRHDT, CDR2 FYEKMQ (reference sequence). This CDR3 spans 14 amino acids. CDR3 amino acids: CASSWTGSNTEAFF. The CDR3 DNA follows: TGTGCCAGCAGCTGGACAGGATCAAACACTGAAGCTTTCTTT. The full variable domain, in which reference TRBV13 and TRBJ1-1 provide the parts outside the CDR3, is AAGVIQSPRHLIKEKRETATLKCYPIPRHDTVYWYQQGPGQDPQFLISFYEKMQSDKGSIPDRFSAQQFSDYHSELNMSSLELGDSALYFCASSWTGSNTEAFFGQGTRLTVV.

V usage is TRBV27 and J usage is TRBJ2-1, with 12 bases lining up with TRBD2. The length of the CDR3 is 15 residues. Germline V lookup: CDR1 MNHEY, CDR2 SMNVEV (reference sequence). J was trimmed by 9 bases and V by 6 bases; bases with no gene match: 9. CDR3 coding DNA: TGTGCCAGCAGCCGTCGACTAGCGGGAGTGAGTGAGCAGTTCTTC. Residues: CASSRRLAGVSEQFF.

The rearrangement links TRBV28 to TRBJ2-1; 7 bases are a match to TRBD1. The CDR3 consists of 15 residues. Trimming cost V 4 bases and J 4 bases; bases outside gene matches: 7. Germline CDR1 and CDR2: MDHEN and SYDVKM. This CDR3 is CASSSTGQLYNEQFF. The CDR3 DNA reads TGTGCCAGCAGTTCCACGGGACAGCTGTACAATGAGCAGTTCTTC.

V and J are TRBV27 and TRBJ2-6; the D gene is possibly TRBD1 (6 bases). This CDR3 contains 17 residues. Trimming removed 3 bases from V and 4 bases from J, with 16 bases in between. Germline assignment: CDR1 MNHEY and CDR2 SMNVEV (reference sequence). CDR3 loop: CASSFWTARFGANVLTF. CDR3 in DNA: TGTGCCAGCAGTTTCTGGACAGCCCGTTTCGGGGCCAACGTCCTGACTTTC.

The chain joins TRBV5-4 to TRBJ1-2; D is perhaps TRBD1 (5 bases). V dropped 4 bases and J dropped 6 bases, with 7 bases sitting between them. The length of the CDR3 is 11 residues. Germline V gives CDR1 SGHNT, CDR2 YYREEE (reference sequence). This CDR3 reads CASSPGDGYTF. CDR3 nucleotides: TGTGCCAGCAGCCCGGGGGATGGCTACACCTTC.

This clone was found a few times. The chain joins TRBV7-9 to TRBJ2-1; D is undetermined. The V gene's germline CDR1 is SEHNR and CDR2 FQNEAQ (reference sequence). Trimming removed 6 bases at V and 7 bases at J, with 13 bases between. The CDR3 sequence is 13 residues long. This CDR3 reads CASRDIRANEQFF. CDR3 sequence (DNA): TGTGCCAGCAGGGATATTCGCGCGAATGAGCAGTTCTTC.

V and J are TRBV2 and TRBJ1-5; D is undetermined. This CDR3 region has 14 residues. CDR1 and CDR2 from the germline V gene are SNHLY and FYNNEI. With 7 bases removed from V and 4 bases from J, the gap between germline ends came to 14 bases. CDR3 DNA sequence: TGTGCCAGCACTAGGGAGAGAATAAATCAGCCCCAGCATTTT. It yields the protein CASTRERINQPQHF.

This chain uses TRBV27 with TRBJ1-2; 8 bases map to TRBD1. The V gene's germline CDR1 is MNHEY and CDR2 SMNVEV (reference sequence). CDR3 length: 16 amino acids. The trim removed 5 bases at V and 2 bases at J, leaving 10 bases unmatched. CDR3 sequence reads: CASSPRGPWVNYGYTF. CDR3 coding DNA: TGTGCCAGCAGTCCCAGGGGGCCCTGGGTCAACTATGGCTACACCTTC.

The chain recombines TRBV14 with TRBJ1-1, with TRBD1 matching over 7 bases. CDR1 and CDR2 from the germline V gene are SGHDN and FVKESK. With 4 bases clipped from V and 6 bases from J, the junction kept 17 bases outside the gene matches. The CDR3 sequence is 17 residues long. This chain's CDR3 is CASSLIQGLGNTPEAFF. The CDR3, as DNA: TGTGCCAGCAGCCTCATACAGGGGTTAGGGAACACTCCTGAAGCTTTCTTT.

The chain has TRBV5-1 and TRBJ1-1; no firm D call. This CDR3 is built from 16 residues. The ends were cut back, 0 bases at V and 2 bases at J, with 14 bases in the middle. Germline V gene lookup returns CDR1 SGHRS and CDR2 YFSETQ. The CDR3 DNA sequence: TGCGCCAGCAGCTTGGTGGAGCTGCGATCCAACACTGAAGCTTTCTTT. Translation: CASSLVELRSNTEAFF.

This chain joins TRBV7-9 and TRBJ1-1; 8 positions agree with TRBD1. Germline loops: CDR1 SEHNR, CDR2 FQNEAQ (reference sequence). With 5 bases clipped from V and 4 bases from J, the junction kept 6 bases outside the gene matches. The CDR3 extends over 14 amino acids. The CDR3 DNA follows: TGTGCCAGCAGCGGGGGACAGGTCCCCACTGAAGCTTTCTTT. Translation gives CASSGGQVPTEAFF. The full variable domain, rest sourced from reference TRBV7-9 and TRBJ1-1, is DTGVSQNPRHKITKRGQNVTFRCDPISEHNRLYWYRQTLGQGPEFLTYFQNEAQLEKSRLLSDRFSAERPKGSFSTLEIQRTEQGDSAMYLCASSGGQVPTEAFFGQGTRLTVV.

The chain recombines TRBV19 with TRBJ1-5, with 7 bases fitting TRBD1. V trimming: 4 bases; J trimming: 0 bases; junction bases outside the gene matches: 15. The germline CDR1 and CDR2 sequences are LNHDA and SQIVND (reference sequence). The CDR3 extends over 19 amino acids. CDR3 sequence reads: CASSSPLTGVPYSNQPQHF. The CDR3 DNA follows: TGTGCCAGTAGTAGCCCCCTAACAGGGGTCCCGTATAGCAATCAGCCCCAGCATTTT.

This chain uses TRBV6-4 with TRBJ2-3, with unresolved D. The CDR3 has 15 amino acids. Germline V gives CDR1 MRHNA, CDR2 SNTAGT. Trimming pared 2 bases from V and 0 bases from J, leaving 9 bases between. The chain's CDR3 is CASSDGASSTDTQYF. As DNA, the CDR3 is TGTGCCAGCAGTGACGGCGCCTCTAGCACAGATACGCAGTATTTT.

The chain carries TRBV7-9 and TRBJ2-7, with 7 bases lining up with TRBD1. Trimming removed 0 bases from V and 2 bases from J; junction bases left unmatched: 4. This CDR3 has 15 amino acids. Germline V gene lookup returns CDR1 SEHNR and CDR2 FQNEAQ (reference sequence). The CDR3 is CASSLAVTGTYEQYF. The CDR3 DNA is TGTGCCAGCAGCTTAGCGGTGACAGGGACCTACGAGCAGTACTTC.

The chain carries TRBV19 and TRBJ1-4, with 7 bases identical to TRBD1. Per germline, CDR1 LNHDA and CDR2 SQIVND (reference sequence). CDR3 size: 14 residues. Trimming at V came to 6 bases and at J to 5 bases, leaving 6 bases not matched to a gene. The CDR3 DNA reads TGTGCCAGTAGAGACAGGGCGGGGAATGAAAAACTGTTTTTT. As protein: CASRDRAGNEKLFF.

V is TRBV2 and J is TRBJ1-1; the D is unclear. The CDR3 is 11 residues long. V was pared by 4 bases and J by 3 bases, with 3 bases between. The V gene's germline CDR1 is SNHLY and CDR2 FYNNEI. CDR3 residues: CASSGDTEAFF. The CDR3 DNA sequence: TGTGCCAGCAGTGGGGACACTGAAGCTTTCTTT.

This clone was seen a single time. CDR3 bases: TGTGCCAGCTCACCGAACTCGGGAGTAGAAACCGGGGAGCTGTTTTTT. Translating gives CASSPNSGVETGELFF. The chain combines TRBV18 with TRBJ2-2; a possible D gene is TRBD2 (6 bases). Germline CDR1 reads KGHSH; CDR2 reads LQKENI. With 3 bases removed from V and 5 bases from J, the gap between germline ends came to 16 bases. The CDR3 sequence is 16 residues long.

The chain links TRBV5-1 to TRBJ1-6, with 10 positions matching TRBD1. The J segment lost 10 bases and the V segment lost 2 bases, leaving 3 bases of the junction unmatched. The CDR3 runs 14 residues. CDR1 and CDR2 (germline): SGHRS, YFSETQ. This CDR3 is CASSFLDRGSPLHF. CDR3 sequence (DNA): TGCGCCAGCAGCTTCCTGGACAGGGGGTCACCCCTCCACTTT.

There are a few counts of this clone. CDR3 nucleotides: TGTGCCAGCAGTTCCCCGGGACAGGGTTCCTACAAAAACATTCAGTACTTC. It codes for CASSSPGQGSYKNIQYF. This chain connects TRBV27 to TRBJ2-4; 9 nucleotides match TRBD1. CDR1 and CDR2 from the germline V gene are MNHEY and SMNVEV (reference sequence). With V trimmed by 4 bases and J by 3 bases, 10 bases remained unmatched. CDR3 length: 17 amino acids.

This rearrangement joins TRBV29-1 to TRBJ2-7; the D is unclear. This CDR3 comprises 12 residues. Germline CDR1 reads SQVTM; CDR2 reads ANQGSEA. Trimming pared 5 bases from V and 0 bases from J, leaving 8 bases between. This CDR3 reads CSVQWSSYEQYF. The CDR3 DNA sequence: TGCAGCGTTCAATGGAGCTCCTACGAGCAGTACTTC.

In its sample, this clone was seen once. The CDR3 bases are TGTGCCAGCAGCTTAGAGCAGGGACTCGGCTACGAGCAGTACTTC. Translated: CASSLEQGLGYEQYF. The V call is TRBV13, the J call TRBJ2-7; a possible D gene is TRBD2 (6 bases). Per germline, CDR1 PRHDT and CDR2 FYEKMQ (reference sequence). The CDR3 has 15 residues. Between the trimmed V and J ends, which lost 1 base and 3 bases, there was a span of 13 bases.

This chain links TRBV18 with TRBJ2-7; D is undetermined. Germline assignment: CDR1 KGHSH and CDR2 LQKENI. V lost 6 bases and J 3 bases, leaving 18 bases between the germline ends. This CDR3 is 15 amino acids long. The CDR3 loop reads CASSQLAGELYEQYF. The CDR3 DNA is TGTGCCAGCTCCCAATTAGCTGGGGAACTCTACGAGCAGTACTTC.

The V call is TRBV2, the J call TRBJ2-6; D possibly matches TRBD1 or TRBD2 (5 bases each). From germline, CDR1 is SNHLY and CDR2 FYNNEI. The germline V and J ends were trimmed by 7 bases and 0 bases, with 19 bases remaining between them. This CDR3 has 18 amino acids. CDR3 in amino acids: CASTKTSGRTSGANVLTF. DNA of the CDR3: TGTGCCAGCACCAAAACTTCGGGACGCACCTCTGGGGCCAACGTCCTGACTTTC. Drawing the rest from reference TRBV2 and TRBJ2-6, the complete variable domain is EPEVTQTPSHQVTQMGQEVILRCVPISNHLYFYWYRQILGQKVEFLVSFYNNEISEKSEIFDDQFSVERPDGSNFTLKIRSTKLEDSAMYFCASTKTSGRTSGANVLTFGAGSRLTVL.